This T cell receptor (beta chain) was documented in a study of TIL therapy for anti-PD-1-resistant metastatic lung cancer. This clone is classed as medium-sized. Time point noted: pre-treatment sample, taken before nivolumab and TIL therapy. This was the immunoSEQ v3 assay. TCRdb keeps only in-frame clones here, not all; method: immunoSEQ multiplex PCR. The sample holds about 43,000 clones, roughly 85% seen once. The sequenced sample was blood, obtained at baseline. This TCR was recovered from a man aged 65-85 years with non-small cell lung cancer.

The CDR3 loop reads CASTPAGRGTEAFF. The CDR3 DNA reads TGTGCCAGCACCCCTGCGGGACGGGGGACTGAAGCTTTCTTT. J is TRBJ1-1 and V is TRBV28; perhaps TRBD1 as D (5 bases). V lost 7 bases to trimming and J lost 5 bases, with 17 bases between them. Germline V gives CDR1 MDHEN, CDR2 SYDVKM. This CDR3 region has 14 residues.